This TCR beta chain emerged from a study of cytomegalovirus exposure and HLA in healthy donors. Deletions cut 3 bases from V and 0 bases from J, with 6 bases between. The germline CDR1 and CDR2 sequences are SGHVS and FQNEAQ. This CDR3 contains 14 residues. On this clone itself: Its antigen is currently unknown.

Study results and caveats: Later genetic work tied a missense DCLRE1C variant to beta-chain V and J trimming.

13 Jbeta primers and 60 Vbeta primers were used for the PCR. The method was immunoSEQ multiplex PCR; TCRdb's version includes in-frame clones alone and lacks a portion of them. The data contain fewer than 110,000 clones, roughly 79% of them singletons. The sequencing input was PBMCs. This sequence originates from a man aged 40-55 years in good health and CMV-seronegative. The chain is built from TRBV7-8 and TRBJ2-1; D unresolved. This CDR3 is CASSFLSSYNEQFF. The CDR3 DNA is TGTGCCAGCAGCTTCCTGAGCTCCTACAATGAGCAGTTCTTC.